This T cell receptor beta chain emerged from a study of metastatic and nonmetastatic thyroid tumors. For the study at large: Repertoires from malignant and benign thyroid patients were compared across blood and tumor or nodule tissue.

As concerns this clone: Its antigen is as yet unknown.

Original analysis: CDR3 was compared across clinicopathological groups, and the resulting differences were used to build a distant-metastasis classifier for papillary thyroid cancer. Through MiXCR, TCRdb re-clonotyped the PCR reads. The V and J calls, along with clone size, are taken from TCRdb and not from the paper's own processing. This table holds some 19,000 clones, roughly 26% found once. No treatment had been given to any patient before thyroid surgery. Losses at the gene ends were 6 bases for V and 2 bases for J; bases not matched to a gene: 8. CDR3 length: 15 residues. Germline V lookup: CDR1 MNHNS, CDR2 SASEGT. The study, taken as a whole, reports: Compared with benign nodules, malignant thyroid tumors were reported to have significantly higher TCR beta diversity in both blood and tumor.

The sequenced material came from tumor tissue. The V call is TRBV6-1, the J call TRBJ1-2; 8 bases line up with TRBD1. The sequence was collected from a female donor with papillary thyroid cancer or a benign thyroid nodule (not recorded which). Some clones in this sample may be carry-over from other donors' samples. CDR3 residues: CASSPTGDNNYGYTF. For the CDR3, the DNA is TGTGCCAGCAGCCCGACAGGGGACAACAACTATGGCTACACCTTC.